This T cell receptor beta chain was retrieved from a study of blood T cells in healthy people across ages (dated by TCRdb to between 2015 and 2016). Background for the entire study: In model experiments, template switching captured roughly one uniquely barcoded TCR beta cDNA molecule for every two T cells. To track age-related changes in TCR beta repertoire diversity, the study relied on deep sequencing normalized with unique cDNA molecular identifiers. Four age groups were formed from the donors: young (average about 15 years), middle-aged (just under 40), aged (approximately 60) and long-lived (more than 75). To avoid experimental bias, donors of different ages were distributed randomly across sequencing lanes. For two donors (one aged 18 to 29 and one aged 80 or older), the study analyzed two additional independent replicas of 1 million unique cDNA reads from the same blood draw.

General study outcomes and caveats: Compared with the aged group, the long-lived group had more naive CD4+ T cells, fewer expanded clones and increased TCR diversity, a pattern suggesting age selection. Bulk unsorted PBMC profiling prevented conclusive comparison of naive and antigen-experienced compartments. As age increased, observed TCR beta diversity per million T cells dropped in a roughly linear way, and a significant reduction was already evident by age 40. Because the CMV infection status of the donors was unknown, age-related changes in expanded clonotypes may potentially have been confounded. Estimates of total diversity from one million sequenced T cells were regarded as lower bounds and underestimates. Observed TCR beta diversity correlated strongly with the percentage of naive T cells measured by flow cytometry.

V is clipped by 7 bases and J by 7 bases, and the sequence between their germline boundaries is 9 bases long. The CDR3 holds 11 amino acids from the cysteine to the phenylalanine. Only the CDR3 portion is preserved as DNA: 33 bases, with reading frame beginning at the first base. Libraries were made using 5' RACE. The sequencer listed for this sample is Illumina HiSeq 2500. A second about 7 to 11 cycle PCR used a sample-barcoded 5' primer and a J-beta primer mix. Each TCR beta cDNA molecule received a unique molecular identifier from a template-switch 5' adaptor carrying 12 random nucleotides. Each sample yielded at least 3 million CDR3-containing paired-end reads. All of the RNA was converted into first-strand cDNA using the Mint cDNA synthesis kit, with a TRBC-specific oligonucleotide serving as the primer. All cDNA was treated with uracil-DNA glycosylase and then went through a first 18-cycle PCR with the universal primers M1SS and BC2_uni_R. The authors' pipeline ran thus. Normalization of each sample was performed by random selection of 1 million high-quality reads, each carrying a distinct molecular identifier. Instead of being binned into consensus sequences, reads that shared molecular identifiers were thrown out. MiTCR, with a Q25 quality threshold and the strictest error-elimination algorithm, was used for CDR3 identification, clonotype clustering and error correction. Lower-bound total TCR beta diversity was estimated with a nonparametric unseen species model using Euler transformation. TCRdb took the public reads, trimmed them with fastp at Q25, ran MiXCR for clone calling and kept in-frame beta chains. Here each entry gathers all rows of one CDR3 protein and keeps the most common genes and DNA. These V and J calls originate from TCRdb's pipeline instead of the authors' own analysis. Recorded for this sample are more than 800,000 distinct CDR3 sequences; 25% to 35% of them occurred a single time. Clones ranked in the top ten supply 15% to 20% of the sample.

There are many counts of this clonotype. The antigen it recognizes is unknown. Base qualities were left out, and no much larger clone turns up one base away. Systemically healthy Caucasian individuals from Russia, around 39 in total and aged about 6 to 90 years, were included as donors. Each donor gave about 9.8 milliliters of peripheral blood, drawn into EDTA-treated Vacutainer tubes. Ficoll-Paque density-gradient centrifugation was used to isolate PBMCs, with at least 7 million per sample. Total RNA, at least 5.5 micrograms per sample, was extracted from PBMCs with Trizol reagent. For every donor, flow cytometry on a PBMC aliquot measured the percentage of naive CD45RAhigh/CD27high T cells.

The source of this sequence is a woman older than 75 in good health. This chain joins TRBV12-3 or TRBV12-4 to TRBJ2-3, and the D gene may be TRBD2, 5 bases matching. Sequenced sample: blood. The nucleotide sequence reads TGTGCCAGCACCTCCGGGAATACGCAGTATTTT. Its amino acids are CASTSGNTQYF.